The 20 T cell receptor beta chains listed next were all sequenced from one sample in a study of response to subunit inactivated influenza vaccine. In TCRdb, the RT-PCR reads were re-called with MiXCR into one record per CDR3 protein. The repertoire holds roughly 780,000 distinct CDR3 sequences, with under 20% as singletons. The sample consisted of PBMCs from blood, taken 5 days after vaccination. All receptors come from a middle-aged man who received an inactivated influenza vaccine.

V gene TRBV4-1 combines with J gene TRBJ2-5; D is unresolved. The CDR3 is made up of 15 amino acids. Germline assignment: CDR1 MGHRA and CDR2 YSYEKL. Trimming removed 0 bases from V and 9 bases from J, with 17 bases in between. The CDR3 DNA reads TGCGCCAGCAGCCAAGACAAGTACCCCGACGCGGCCCAGTACTTC. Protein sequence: CASSQDKYPDAAQYF.

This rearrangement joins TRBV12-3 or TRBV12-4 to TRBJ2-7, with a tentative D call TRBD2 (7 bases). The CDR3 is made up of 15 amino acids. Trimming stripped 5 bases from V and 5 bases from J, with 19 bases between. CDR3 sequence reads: CASSVGGDSRDEQYF. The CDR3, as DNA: TGTGCCAGCAGTGTAGGGGGGGACTCCCGGGACGAGCAGTACTTC.

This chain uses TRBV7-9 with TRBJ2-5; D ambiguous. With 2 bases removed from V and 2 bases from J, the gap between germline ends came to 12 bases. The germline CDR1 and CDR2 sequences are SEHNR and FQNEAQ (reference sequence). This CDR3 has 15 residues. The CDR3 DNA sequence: TGTGCCAGCAGCTTAAGCGAGACCAAACAAGAGACCCAGTACTTC. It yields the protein CASSLSETKQETQYF.

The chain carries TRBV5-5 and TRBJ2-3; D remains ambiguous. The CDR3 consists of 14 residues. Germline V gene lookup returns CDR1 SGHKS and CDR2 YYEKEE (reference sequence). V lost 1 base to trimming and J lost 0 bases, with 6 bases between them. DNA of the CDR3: TGTGCCAGCAGCTTGAGTTTTAGCACAGATACGCAGTATTTT. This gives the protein CASSLSFSTDTQYF.

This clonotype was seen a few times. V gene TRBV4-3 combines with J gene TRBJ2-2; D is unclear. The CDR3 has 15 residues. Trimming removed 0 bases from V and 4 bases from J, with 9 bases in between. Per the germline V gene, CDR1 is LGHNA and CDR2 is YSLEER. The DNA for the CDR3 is TGCGCCAGCAGCCAAGATCCGCCGGGCACCGGGGAGCTGTTTTTT. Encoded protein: CASSQDPPGTGELFF.

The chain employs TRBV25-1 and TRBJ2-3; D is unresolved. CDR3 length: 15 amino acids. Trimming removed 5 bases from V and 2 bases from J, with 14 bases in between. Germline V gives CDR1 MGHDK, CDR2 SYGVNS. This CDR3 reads CASSQGRLYTDTQYF. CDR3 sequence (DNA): TGTGCCAGCAGTCAAGGCCGCCTCTACACAGATACGCAGTATTTT.

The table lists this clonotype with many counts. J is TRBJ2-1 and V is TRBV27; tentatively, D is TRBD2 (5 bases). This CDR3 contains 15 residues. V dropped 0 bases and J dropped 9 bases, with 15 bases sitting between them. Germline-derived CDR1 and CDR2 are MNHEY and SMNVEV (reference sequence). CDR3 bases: TGTGCCAGCAGTTTATCACTGTTCGTAGGGAGTGAGCAGTTCTTC. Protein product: CASSLSLFVGSEQFF.

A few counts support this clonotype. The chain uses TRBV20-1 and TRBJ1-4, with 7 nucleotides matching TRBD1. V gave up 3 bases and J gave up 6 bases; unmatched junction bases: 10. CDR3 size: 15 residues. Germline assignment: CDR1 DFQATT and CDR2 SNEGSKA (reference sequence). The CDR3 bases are TGCAGTGCTAGGCCCCCTGGGAGGGGGCATGAAAAACTGTTTTTT. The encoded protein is CSARPPGRGHEKLFF.

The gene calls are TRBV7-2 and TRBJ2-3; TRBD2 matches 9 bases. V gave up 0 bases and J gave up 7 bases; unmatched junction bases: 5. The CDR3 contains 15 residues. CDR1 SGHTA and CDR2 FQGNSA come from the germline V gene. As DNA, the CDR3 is TGTGCCAGCAGCTTAGCAGGTCTAGCGGGAAATACGCAGTATTTT. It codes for CASSLAGLAGNTQYF.

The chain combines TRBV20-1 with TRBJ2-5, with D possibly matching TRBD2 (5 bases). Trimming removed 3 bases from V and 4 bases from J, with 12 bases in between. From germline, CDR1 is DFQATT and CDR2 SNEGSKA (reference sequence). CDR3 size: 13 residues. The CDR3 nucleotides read TGCAGTGCTAGGGGAGATAGCCTAGAGACCCAGTACTTC. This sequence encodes CSARGDSLETQYF.

The CDR3 here is CASRSQGTGGEEQFF. CDR3 DNA sequence: TGTGCCAGCAGGTCGCAGGGGACAGGGGGTGAGGAGCAGTTCTTC. The V call is TRBV12-3 or TRBV12-4, the J call TRBJ2-1; 11 nucleotides line up with TRBD1. Germline trimming cut 6 bases from V and 10 bases from J; bases unmatched to any gene: 11. The CDR3 runs 15 residues.

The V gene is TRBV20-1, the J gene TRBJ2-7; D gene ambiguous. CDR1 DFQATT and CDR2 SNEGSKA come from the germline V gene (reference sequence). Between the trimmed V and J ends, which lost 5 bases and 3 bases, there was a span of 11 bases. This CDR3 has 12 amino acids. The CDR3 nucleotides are TGCAGTGCTTCCGACTCCAACTACGAGCAGTACTTC. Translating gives CSASDSNYEQYF.

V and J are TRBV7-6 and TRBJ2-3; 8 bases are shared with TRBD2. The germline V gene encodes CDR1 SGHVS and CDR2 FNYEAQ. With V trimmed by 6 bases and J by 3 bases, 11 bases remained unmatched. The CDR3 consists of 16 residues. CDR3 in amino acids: CASSSFTGTRTDTQYF. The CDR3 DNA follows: TGTGCCAGCAGTTCCTTTACCGGGACTAGAACAGATACGCAGTATTTT.

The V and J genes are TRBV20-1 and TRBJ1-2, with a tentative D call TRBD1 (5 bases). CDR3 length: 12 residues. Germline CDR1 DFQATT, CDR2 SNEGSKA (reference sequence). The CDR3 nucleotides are TGCAGCGTTGGGACCACCCGCTATGGCTACACCTTC. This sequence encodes CSVGTTRYGYTF.

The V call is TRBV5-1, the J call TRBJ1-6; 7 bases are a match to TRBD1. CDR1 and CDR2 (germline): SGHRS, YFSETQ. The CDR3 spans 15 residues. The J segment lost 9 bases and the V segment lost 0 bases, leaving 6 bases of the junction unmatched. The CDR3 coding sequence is TGCGCCAGCAGCTTGGACACAGGGGATGTTTCACCCCTCCACTTT. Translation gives CASSLDTGDVSPLHF. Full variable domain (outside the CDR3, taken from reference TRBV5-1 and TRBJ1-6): KAGVTQTPRYLIKTRGQQVTLSCSPISGHRSVSWYQQTPGQGLQFLFEYFSETQRNKGNFPGRFSGRQFSNSRSEMNVSTLELGDSALYLCASSLDTGDVSPLHFGNGTRLTVT.

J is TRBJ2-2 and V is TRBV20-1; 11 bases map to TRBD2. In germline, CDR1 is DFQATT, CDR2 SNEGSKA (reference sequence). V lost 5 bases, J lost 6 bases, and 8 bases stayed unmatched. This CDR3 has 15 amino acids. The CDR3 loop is CSARSGRGWPGELFF. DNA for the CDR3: TGCAGTGCTCGTAGCGGGAGGGGCTGGCCCGGGGAGCTGTTTTTT.

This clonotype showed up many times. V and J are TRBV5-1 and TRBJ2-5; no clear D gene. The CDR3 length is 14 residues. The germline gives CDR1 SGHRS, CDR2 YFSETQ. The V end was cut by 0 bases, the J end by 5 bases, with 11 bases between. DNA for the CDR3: TGCGCCAGCAGCTTGGAAGGCCGTGGGGAGACCCAGTACTTC. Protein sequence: CASSLEGRGETQYF.

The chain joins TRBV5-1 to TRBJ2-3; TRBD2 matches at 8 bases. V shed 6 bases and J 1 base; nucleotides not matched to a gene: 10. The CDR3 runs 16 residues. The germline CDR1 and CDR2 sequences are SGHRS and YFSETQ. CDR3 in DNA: TGCGCCAGCATTCCCGGGAGGGCTGCCGGCACAGATACGCAGTATTTT. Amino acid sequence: CASIPGRAAGTDTQYF.

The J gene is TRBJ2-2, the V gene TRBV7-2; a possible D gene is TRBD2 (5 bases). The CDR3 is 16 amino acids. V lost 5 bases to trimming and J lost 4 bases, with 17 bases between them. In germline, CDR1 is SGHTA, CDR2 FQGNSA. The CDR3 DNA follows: TGTGCCAGCAGCGTCCGGACTCCTCTCAGCACCGGGGAGCTGTTTTTT. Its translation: CASSVRTPLSTGELFF.

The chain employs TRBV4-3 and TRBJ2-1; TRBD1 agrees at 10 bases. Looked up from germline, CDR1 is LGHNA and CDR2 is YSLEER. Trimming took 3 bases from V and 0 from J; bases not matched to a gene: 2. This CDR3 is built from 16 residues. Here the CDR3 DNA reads TGCGCCAGCAGCCATCGGACAGGGGGCTCCTACAATGAGCAGTTCTTC. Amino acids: CASSHRTGGSYNEQFF.